The TCR beta chain described here comes from a study of shared clonotypes between healthy human individuals. Study summary: Donor composition was a couple of women and three men, aged 18 to 49. Each donor contributed plates that comprised three CD4 naive, three CD4 memory, two CD8 naive and one CD8 memory. Overall study results and limits: Several donors showed sharing of approximately 5% of naive CD4 clonotypes.

For this clone: Its antigen is still unknown.

CDR1 and CDR2 (germline): MDHEN, SYDVKM. V lost 4 bases and J lost 2, with 5 bases in between. The CDR3 contains 13 residues. TCRdb keeps only in-frame clones here, not all; method: immunoSEQ multiplex PCR. The data show more than 2,000,000 clones, with 85% to 95% seen just once and under 0.45% held by the top ten. The TCR sequence derives from a man between 18 and 35 years old in good health. Some clones in this sample may be carry-over from other donors' samples. The chain links TRBV28 to TRBJ2-2; D gene uncertain. The sequenced material came from naive CD4+ T cells from PBMCs. Documented subset: CD45RA+ positively selected. CDR3 in DNA: TGTGCCAGCAGTTACAGCAACACCGGGGAGCTGTTTTTT. Protein product: CASSYSNTGELFF.